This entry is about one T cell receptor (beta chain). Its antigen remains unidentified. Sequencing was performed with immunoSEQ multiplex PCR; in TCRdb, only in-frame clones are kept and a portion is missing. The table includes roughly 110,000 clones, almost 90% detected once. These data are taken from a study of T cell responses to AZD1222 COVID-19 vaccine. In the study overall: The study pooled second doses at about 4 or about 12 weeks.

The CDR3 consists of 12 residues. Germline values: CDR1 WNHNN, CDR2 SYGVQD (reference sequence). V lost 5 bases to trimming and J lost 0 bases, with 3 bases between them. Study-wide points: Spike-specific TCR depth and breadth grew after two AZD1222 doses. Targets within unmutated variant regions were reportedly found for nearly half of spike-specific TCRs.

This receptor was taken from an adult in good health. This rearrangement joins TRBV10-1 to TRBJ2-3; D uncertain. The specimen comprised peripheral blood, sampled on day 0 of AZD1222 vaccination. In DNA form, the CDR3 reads TGCGCCAGCAGTCAGAGCACAGATACGCAGTATTTT. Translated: CASSQSTDTQYF.